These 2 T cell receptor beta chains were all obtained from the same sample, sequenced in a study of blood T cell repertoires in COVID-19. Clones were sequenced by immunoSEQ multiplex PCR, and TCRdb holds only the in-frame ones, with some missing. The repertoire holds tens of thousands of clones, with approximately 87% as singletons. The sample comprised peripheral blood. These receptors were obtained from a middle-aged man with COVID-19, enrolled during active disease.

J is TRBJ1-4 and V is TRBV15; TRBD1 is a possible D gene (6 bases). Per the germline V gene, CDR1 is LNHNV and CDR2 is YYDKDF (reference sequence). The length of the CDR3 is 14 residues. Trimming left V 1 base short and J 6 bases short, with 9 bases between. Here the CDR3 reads CATSRVGGHEKLFF. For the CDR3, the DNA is TGTGCCACCAGCAGAGTAGGGGGACATGAAAAACTGTTTTTT.

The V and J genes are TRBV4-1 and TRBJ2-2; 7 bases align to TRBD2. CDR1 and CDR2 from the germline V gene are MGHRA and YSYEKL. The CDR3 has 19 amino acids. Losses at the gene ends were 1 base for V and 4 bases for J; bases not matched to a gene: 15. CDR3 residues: CASSQVPPEVGRITGELFF. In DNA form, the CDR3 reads TGCGCCAGCAGCCAAGTCCCCCCGGAGGTCGGGAGGATCACCGGGGAGCTGTTTTTT.